This TCR beta chain stems from a study of cytomegalovirus exposure and HLA in healthy donors. Trimming left V 0 bases short and J 4 bases short, with 12 bases between. The CDR3 contains 15 residues. Germline V lookup: CDR1 LGHNA, CDR2 YNFKEQ. Vbeta (60) and Jbeta (13) primers were used in the PCR. The table came from immunoSEQ multiplex PCR; TCRdb's copy has only in-frame clones and leaves some out. This sample has fewer than 120,000 clones, with roughly 86% found just once. Sample: PBMCs. This TCR was sampled from a man aged 40-55 years in good health and CMV-seronegative. This chain joins TRBV4-2 and TRBJ1-2, with TRBD1 as a possible D gene (6 bases). Here the CDR3 DNA reads TGTGCCAGCAGCCAAGACAGTTGGACAGTCTATGGCTACACCTTC. Amino acids: CASSQDSWTVYGYTF.